The T cell receptor beta chain described here comes from a study of blood T cells in healthy people across ages. Study-wide context: Capture by template switching was about one barcoded beta molecule per two T cells. Study-level findings and limits: Unsorted PBMCs blocked a conclusive comparison of naive and antigen-experienced cells. When set beside aged donors, long-lived donors presented more naive CD4+ cells and higher diversity.

As for this clonotype: The antigen remains unidentified.

The use of a sample-barcoded 5' primer and a J-beta primer mix characterized a second PCR of 7 to 11 cycles. Tagging of each cDNA molecule was performed by a template-switch adaptor with 12 random nucleotides. MiXCR, applied by TCRdb to the 5' RACE reads, yields one record per CDR3 protein. Of some 1,500,000 distinct CDR3 sequences listed, about 42% are singletons. Sequenced: blood. This TCR derives from a woman between 18 and 29 years old in good health.

In DNA form, the CDR3 reads TGTGCCAGCAGCCAAAGAAACGAGCAGTACTTC. Protein sequence: CASSQRNEQYF. The rearrangement uses TRBV3-1 and TRBJ2-7, with D unresolved. Germline lookup yields CDR1 LGHDT and CDR2 YNNKEL (reference sequence). The CDR3 spans 11 residues. V was pared by 2 bases and J by 5 bases, with 4 bases between.